The following is a TCR beta chain sequence with its context. The antigen is not known. TCRdb redid the calling of the reads with MiXCR, one entry per CDR3 protein. The sample has 650,000 to 900,000 distinct CDR3 sequences; roughly 28% are singletons. From germline, CDR1 is SGHNT and CDR2 YYREEE (reference sequence). The CDR3 length is 18 residues. V trimming: 0 bases; J trimming: 3 bases; junction bases outside the gene matches: 12. This entry belongs to a study of T cell repertoires in cytomegalovirus infection. Study background: Newly reported HLA-C-restricted and thoroughly characterized HLA-B-restricted CMV epitopes were employed.

Source: cultured CD8+ T cells from PBMCs, taken from culture after CMV antigen stimulation. The chain recombines TRBV5-4 with TRBJ1-2; the match to TRBD1 covers 9 bases. The clonotype originates from a human donor in good health (CMV status not recorded). Some clones in this sample may be carry-over from other donors' samples. CDR3 in DNA: TGTGCCAGCAGCTTGGGAGGTCGGGACAGGGTATACGACTATGGCTACACCTTC. Its protein is CASSLGGRDRVYDYGYTF.